The 28 T cell receptor beta chains below come from one sample, sequenced in a study of blood T cells in healthy people across ages. A sample-barcoded 5' primer and a J-beta primer mix were used in a second PCR of roughly 6 to 11 cycles. MiXCR, run by TCRdb on the 5' RACE reads, gives a single entry per CDR3 protein. The sample carries around 800,000 distinct CDR3 sequences, 40% to 50% recorded once. Sequenced material: blood. Source of these receptors: a man between 60 and 75 years old in good health.

The rearrangement uses TRBV3-1 and TRBJ2-5; 8 bases are shared with TRBD1. Trimming at V came to 6 bases and at J to 5 bases, leaving 8 bases not matched to a gene. Germline-derived CDR1 and CDR2 are LGHDT and YNNKEL (reference sequence). The CDR3 has 14 residues. The CDR3 DNA follows: TGTGCCAGCAGGCGCAGGGGGCATCTGGAGACCCAGTACTTC. Residues: CASRRRGHLETQYF.

This clonotype has a count of ten or more. The chain couples TRBV12-3 or TRBV12-4 to TRBJ1-4, with no clear D. The CDR3 is made up of 15 amino acids. V lost 3 bases to trimming and J lost 0 bases, with 8 bases between them. CDR3 protein: CASSLGYATNEKLFF. Written as DNA, the CDR3 is TGTGCCAGCAGTTTGGGTTACGCAACTAATGAAAAACTGTTTTTT.

The chain couples TRBV15 to TRBJ2-1; unclear D gene. The V end was cut by 0 bases, the J end by 2 bases, with 5 bases between. Germline V lookup: CDR1 LNHNV, CDR2 YYDKDF (reference sequence). The CDR3 is made up of 14 amino acids. The CDR3 spells CATSREQTYNEQFF. As DNA, the CDR3 is TGTGCCACCAGCAGAGAACAGACCTACAATGAGCAGTTCTTC.

The CDR3 loop reads CASSPPTGGARRVQYF. The CDR3 DNA sequence: TGTGCCAGCAGCCCGCCAACGGGGGGCGCACGGAGGGTCCAGTACTTC. This chain uses TRBV7-2 with TRBJ2-5, with D tentatively TRBD2 (7 bases). V was trimmed by 5 bases and J by 10 bases, leaving 26 bases between them. CDR1 and CDR2 from the germline V gene are SGHTA and FQGNSA. This CDR3 is 16 amino acids long.

This clonotype has just a few counts. The gene calls are TRBV5-1 and TRBJ2-6; no clear D gene. Trimming left V 5 bases short and J 0 bases short, with 6 bases between. The CDR3 consists of 14 residues. The germline V gene encodes CDR1 SGHRS and CDR2 YFSETQ. The CDR3 bases are TGCGCCAGCAGTGGCCTCTCTGGGGCCAACGTCCTGACTTTC. Its translation: CASSGLSGANVLTF.

The V call is TRBV29-1, the J call TRBJ1-1; possible D gene TRBD1, 6 bases. V was clipped by 1 base and J by 7 bases, with 19 bases between them. Germline CDR1 SQVTM, CDR2 ANQGSEA. The CDR3 runs to 15 residues. The CDR3 loop reads CSVEGGRGFRDEAFF. As DNA, the CDR3 is TGCAGCGTTGAAGGGGGCAGGGGCTTCCGGGATGAAGCTTTCTTT.

This clonotype was seen more than once but under ten times. V is TRBV4-3 and J is TRBJ1-6; 7 nucleotides align to TRBD1. The CDR3 is made up of 17 amino acids. Looked up from germline, CDR1 is LGHNA and CDR2 is YSLEER. Losses at the gene ends were 2 bases for V and 8 bases for J; bases not matched to a gene: 12. CDR3 DNA: TGCGCCAGCAGCCAAAGAGCGGGACAGCCCTTTGATTCACCCCTCCACTTT. Its protein product is CASSQRAGQPFDSPLHF.

This clonotype was observed a handful of times. CDR3 protein: CASTEGLTEAFF. DNA of the CDR3: TGTGCCAGCACCGAGGGCCTCACTGAAGCTTTCTTT. The J gene is TRBJ1-1, the V gene TRBV12-3 or TRBV12-4; D gene uncertain. The V end lost 7 bases, the J end lost 4 bases, and 10 bases lay between the germline ends. The CDR3 consists of 12 residues.

This clonotype came up a few times. The chain is built from TRBV28 and TRBJ2-7; 7 positions agree with TRBD2. This CDR3 has 15 residues. Losses at the gene ends were 3 bases for V and 4 bases for J; bases not matched to a gene: 9. The germline V gene encodes CDR1 MDHEN and CDR2 SYDVKM. The CDR3 loop is CASSLPGGPLYEQYF. CDR3 bases: TGTGCCAGCAGTTTGCCGGGGGGACCTCTATACGAGCAGTACTTC.

This sequence joins TRBV12-3 or TRBV12-4 and TRBJ2-1, with a tentative D call TRBD1 (6 bases). V was pared by 8 bases and J by 2 bases, with 16 bases between. The CDR3 consists of 15 residues. The CDR3 region is CASGPPGHPYNEQFF. Here the CDR3 DNA reads TGTGCCAGCGGTCCCCCGGGACATCCCTACAATGAGCAGTTCTTC.

The chain uses TRBV20-1 and TRBJ2-5, with D perhaps being TRBD1 or TRBD2 (5 bases each). CDR1 and CDR2 (germline): DFQATT, SNEGSKA (reference sequence). V was clipped by 8 bases and J by 4 bases, with 14 bases between them. The CDR3 totals 12 residues. CDR3 in DNA: TGCAGTTCTCCGGGGCCCACAGAGACCCAGTACTTC. It codes for CSSPGPTETQYF.

V usage is TRBV20-1 and J usage is TRBJ2-7, with 9 bases fitting TRBD1. The ends lost 6 bases at V and 1 base at J; junction bases unmatched: 13. In germline, CDR1 is DFQATT, CDR2 SNEGSKA (reference sequence). The CDR3 covers 16 residues. For the CDR3, the DNA is TGCAGTGCGCGAGAGGGCGACAGGGGGTTTTCCTACGAGCAGTACTTC. Translating it yields CSAREGDRGFSYEQYF.

This chain's CDR3 is CASSHTSGRSSYNEQFF. The CDR3 nucleotides are TGCGCCAGCAGCCACACTAGCGGGCGGAGCTCCTACAATGAGCAGTTCTTC. The chain joins TRBV4-3 to TRBJ2-1; 9 bases line up with TRBD2. Germline V lookup: CDR1 LGHNA, CDR2 YSLEER. J lost 0 bases, V lost 3 bases, and 6 bases had no gene match. This CDR3 is built from 17 residues.

J is TRBJ2-5 and V is TRBV24-1; 7 positions agree with TRBD1. This CDR3 is built from 12 residues. Germline-derived CDR1 and CDR2 are KGHDR and SFDVKD. Unmatched junction bases numbered 11, after V lost 9 bases and J lost 11 bases. The CDR3 sequence: CATGDSLNEQYF. The CDR3 DNA is TGTGCCACCGGGGACAGTCTCAATGAGCAGTACTTC.

The rearrangement links TRBV28 to TRBJ1-5; D unclear. The CDR3 consists of 12 residues. The germline CDR1 and CDR2 sequences are MDHEN and SYDVKM. V gave up 7 bases and J gave up 10 bases, with 14 bases separating them. The DNA for the CDR3 is TGTGCCAGCAATAAAGTTCAGCAACCCCAGCATTTT. Residues: CASNKVQQPQHF.

This clonotype has a handful of counts. This chain joins TRBV3-1 and TRBJ2-3, with a tentative D call TRBD2 (6 bases). CDR3 length: 17 residues. Germline V gene data show CDR1 as LGHDT and CDR2 as YNNKEL (reference sequence). Deletions cut 2 bases from V and 1 base from J, with 16 bases between. CDR3 bases: TGTGCCAGCAGCCAAACCCCTGGGTCTAGCGGCACAGATACGCAGTATTTT. As protein: CASSQTPGSSGTDTQYF.

The chain employs TRBV20-1 and TRBJ2-3, with D possibly matching TRBD1 (5 bases). CDR1 and CDR2 from the germline V gene are DFQATT and SNEGSKA (reference sequence). This CDR3 spans 15 amino acids. The V end was cut by 2 bases, the J end by 6 bases, with 18 bases between. Here the CDR3 DNA reads TGCAGTGCTAGAAAAAGTAGGGGTCCCTCGGATACGCAGTATTTT. Its translation: CSARKSRGPSDTQYF.

The V gene is TRBV6-5, the J gene TRBJ2-1; no definite D call. This CDR3 region has 15 residues. V was trimmed by 0 bases and J by 3 bases, leaving 9 bases between them. CDR1 is MNHEY, CDR2 SVGAGI, per germline. The chain's CDR3 is CASSYSVGYYNEQFF. CDR3 DNA: TGTGCCAGCAGTTACTCGGTCGGGTACTACAATGAGCAGTTCTTC.

The gene calls are TRBV13 and TRBJ2-1; 7 bases are a match to TRBD1. V gave up 5 bases and J gave up 4 bases; unmatched junction bases: 8. The CDR3 length is 15 residues. CDR1 is PRHDT and CDR2 is FYEKMQ in the germline V gene (reference sequence). CDR3 protein: CASSPKTGPYNEQFF. The CDR3 DNA is TGTGCCAGCAGCCCGAAGACAGGGCCTTACAATGAGCAGTTCTTC.

Comments on this clonotype: A clone one base away is much larger, so this may be a read error. V gene TRBV10-3 combines with J gene TRBJ2-7; tentatively, D is TRBD1 (6 bases). The germline gives CDR1 ENHRY, CDR2 SYGVKD. This CDR3 is built from 13 residues. CDR3 amino acids: CPISEGGSYEQYF. CDR3 coding DNA: TGTCCCATCAGTGAAGGGGGCTCCTACGAGCAGTACTTC.

There are a few counts of this clonotype. The chain carries TRBV7-9 and TRBJ2-7; weak D call: TRBD1 (5 bases). Trimming took 1 base from V and 0 from J, leaving 13 bases between them. Germline values: CDR1 SEHNR, CDR2 FQNEAQ (reference sequence). This CDR3 comprises 16 residues. The CDR3, as DNA: TGTGCCAGCAGCTTAGGCGACAGCGCGAGCTCCTACGAGCAGTACTTC. It is translated as CASSLGDSASSYEQYF.

V gene TRBV20-1 combines with J gene TRBJ1-1; TRBD1 might be the D (5 bases). Germline V CDR1 and CDR2: DFQATT, SNEGSKA (reference sequence). The CDR3 is 16 amino acids. The V end was cut by 1 base, the J end by 1 base, with 16 bases between. The CDR3 here is CSARVGRTTKNTEAFF. CDR3 coding DNA: TGCAGTGCTAGAGTCGGGCGGACAACCAAGAACACTGAAGCTTTCTTT.

The chain is built from TRBV5-1 and TRBJ2-2; D is unclear. The CDR3 loop spans 13 amino acids. With 2 bases removed from V and 6 bases from J, the gap between germline ends came to 8 bases. CDR1 is SGHRS and CDR2 is YFSETQ in the germline V gene. In DNA, the CDR3 is TGCGCCAGCAGCTTAAGGGCGTCCGGGGAGCTGTTTTTT. It specifies CASSLRASGELFF.

The J gene is TRBJ2-4, the V gene TRBV6-9, with D hard to call. This CDR3 has 20 residues. From germline, CDR1 is MNHGY and CDR2 SVAAGI. V lost 5 bases to trimming and J lost 0 bases, with 26 bases between them. The CDR3 sequence: CASSHIEKGGVKLAKNIQYF. CDR3 DNA: TGTGCCAGCAGTCATATCGAAAAAGGTGGAGTGAAACTAGCCAAAAACATTCAGTACTTC.

V and J are TRBV4-3 and TRBJ2-5, with D possibly matching TRBD2 (6 bases). Germline-derived CDR1 and CDR2 are LGHNA and YSLEER. V was clipped by 0 bases and J by 4 bases, with 15 bases between them. CDR3 length equals 16 residues. CDR3 amino acids: CASSQDFGGRGETQYF. The CDR3 DNA sequence: TGCGCCAGCAGCCAAGATTTCGGGGGACGGGGAGAGACCCAGTACTTC.

V and J are TRBV12-3 or TRBV12-4 and TRBJ2-1; TRBD1 might be the D (5 bases). The ends were cut back, 6 bases at V and 7 bases at J, with 10 bases in the middle. The CDR3 spans 12 residues. CDR3 amino acids: CASRLTGNEQFF. The CDR3 DNA reads as TGTGCCAGCAGGTTAACAGGTAATGAGCAGTTCTTC.

The gene calls are TRBV18 and TRBJ1-5; 10 positions agree with TRBD1. Trimming took 4 bases from V and 6 from J; bases not matched to a gene: 9. This CDR3 has 16 residues. Looked up from germline, CDR1 is KGHSH and CDR2 is LQKENI. The chain's CDR3 is CASSQGTGESGQPQHF. The CDR3 DNA sequence: TGTGCCAGCTCACAAGGGACAGGGGAAAGCGGTCAGCCCCAGCATTTT.

The chain is built from TRBV6-5 and TRBJ1-2, with TRBD1 matching 7 bases. Germline V gene data show CDR1 as MNHEY and CDR2 as SVGAGI. V shed 8 bases, J shed 0 bases, and the junction held 9 bases outside the gene matches. This CDR3 is 15 amino acids long. The CDR3 nucleotides read TGTGCCAGCTCCCCCGGGACAGAAGCTAACTATGGCTACACCTTC. Translated, it gives CASSPGTEANYGYTF.